The present T cell receptor (beta chain) was sequenced within a study of beta chain features in type 1 diabetes. General study findings and limits: High-TCR-expressing cells could be over-represented by cDNA sequencing.

This clone was observed a handful of times. Antigen specificity is unknown. Reverse transcribing all isolated RNA meant expressed TCRB transcripts were sequenced. TCRdb keeps only in-frame clones here, not all; method: immunoSEQ multiplex PCR. The data hold 150,000 or so clones, with around a tenth observed a single time. The CDR3 contains 12 residues. From germline, CDR1 is SGHAT and CDR2 FQNNGV. V trimming: 5 bases; J trimming: 6 bases; junction bases outside the gene matches: 4. The sequence was obtained from a man between 18 and 35 years old in good health. The chain couples TRBV11-2 to TRBJ2-7, with 7 positions matching TRBD1. Sequenced material: central memory CD4+ T cells from blood. The CDR3 protein is CASSPDRVEQYF. CDR3 nucleotides: TGTGCCAGCAGCCCCGACAGGGTCGAGCAGTACTTC.